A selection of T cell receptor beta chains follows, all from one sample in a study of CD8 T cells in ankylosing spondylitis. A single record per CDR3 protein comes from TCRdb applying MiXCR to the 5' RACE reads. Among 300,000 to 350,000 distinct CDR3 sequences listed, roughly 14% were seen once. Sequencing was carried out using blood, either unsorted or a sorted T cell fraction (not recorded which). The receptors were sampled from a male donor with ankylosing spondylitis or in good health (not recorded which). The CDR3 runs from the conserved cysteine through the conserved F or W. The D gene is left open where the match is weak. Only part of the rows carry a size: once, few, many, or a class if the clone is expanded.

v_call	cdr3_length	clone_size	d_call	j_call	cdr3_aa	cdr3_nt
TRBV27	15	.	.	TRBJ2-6	CASSLTLGGANVLTF	TGTGCCAGCAGTTTGACGCTCGGAGGGGCCAACGTCCTGACTTTC
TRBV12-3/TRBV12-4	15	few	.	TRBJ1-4	CASSLVSSPGRKLFF	TGTGCCAGCAGTTTAGTTAGCAGCCCGGGACGAAAACTGTTTTTT
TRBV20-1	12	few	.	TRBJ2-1	CSARAGGPEQFF	TGCAGTGCTAGAGCTGGGGGACCTGAGCAGTTCTTC
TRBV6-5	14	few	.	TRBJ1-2	CASSYSRLDYGYTF	TGTGCCAGCAGTTACTCGAGGCTTGACTATGGCTACACCTTC
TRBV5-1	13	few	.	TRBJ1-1	CASTPVGNTEAFF	TGCGCCAGCACCCCGGTAGGGAACACTGAAGCTTTCTTT
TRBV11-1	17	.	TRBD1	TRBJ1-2	CASSLGPGTGNDYGYTF	TGTGCCAGCAGCTTGGGTCCCGGGACAGGGAACGACTATGGCTACACCTTC
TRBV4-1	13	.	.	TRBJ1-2	CASSQDSGRGYTF	TGCGCCAGCAGCCAAGACAGTGGCCGTGGCTACACCTTC
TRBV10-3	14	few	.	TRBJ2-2	CAISVGLNTGELFF	TGTGCCATCAGTGTCGGATTGAACACCGGGGAGCTGTTTTTT
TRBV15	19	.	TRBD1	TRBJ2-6	CATSRDLGGISSGANVLTF	TGTGCCACCAGCAGAGATTTAGGGGGCATAAGCTCTGGGGCCAACGTCCTGACTTTC
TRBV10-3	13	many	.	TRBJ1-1	CAINGGLNTEAFF	TGTGCCATCAACGGGGGCCTGAACACTGAAGCTTTCTTT
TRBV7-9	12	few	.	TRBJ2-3	CASSPLGDTQYF	TGTGCCAGCAGCCCGCTGGGAGATACGCAGTATTTT
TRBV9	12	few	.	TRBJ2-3	CASSVGAGTQYF	TGTGCCAGCAGCGTAGGTGCGGGGACGCAGTATTTT
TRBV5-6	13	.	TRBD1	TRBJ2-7	CASRRTGHYEQYF	TGTGCCAGCCGACGGACAGGCCACTACGAGCAGTACTTC
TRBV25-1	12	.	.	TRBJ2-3	CASSEVADTQYF	TGTGCCAGCAGTGAAGTTGCAGATACGCAGTATTTT
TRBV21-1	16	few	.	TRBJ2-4	CASSKRTPPPKNIQYF	TGTGCCAGCAGCAAACGGACACCACCCCCCAAAAACATTCAGTACTTC
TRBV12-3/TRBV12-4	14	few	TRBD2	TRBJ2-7	CASRATGGENEQYF	TGTGCCAGCAGAGCGACCGGGGGGGAGAACGAGCAGTACTTC
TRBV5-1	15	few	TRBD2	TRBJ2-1	CASSVTSGSPNEQFF	TGCGCCAGCAGCGTGACTAGCGGGAGCCCCAATGAGCAGTTCTTC
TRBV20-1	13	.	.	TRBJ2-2	CSAGSQGTGELFF	TGCAGTGCCGGGAGTCAGGGCACCGGGGAGCTGTTTTTT
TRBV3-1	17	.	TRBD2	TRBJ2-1	CASSQGGTAGGYNEQFF	TGTGCCAGCAGCCAAGGGGGTACGGCGGGGGGTTACAATGAGCAGTTCTTC
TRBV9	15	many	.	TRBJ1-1	CASSPSTALNTEAFF	TGTGCCAGCAGCCCCTCGACGGCTTTGAACACTGAAGCTTTCTTT
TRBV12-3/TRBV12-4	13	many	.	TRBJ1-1	CASSLGVGTEAFF	TGTGCCAGCAGTTTGGGGGTGGGCACTGAAGCTTTCTTT
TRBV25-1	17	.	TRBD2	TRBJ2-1	CASRLAGGPSSYNEQFF	TGTGCCAGCAGACTAGCGGGAGGGCCCAGCTCCTACAATGAGCAGTTCTTC
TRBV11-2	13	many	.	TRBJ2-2	CASSLGTTGELFF	TGTGCCAGCAGCTTAGGGACGACCGGGGAGCTGTTTTTT
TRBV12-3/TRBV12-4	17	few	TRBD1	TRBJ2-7	CASSFGTGGLGAYEQYF	TGTGCCAGCAGTTTCGGGACAGGGGGTCTTGGGGCCTACGAGCAGTACTTC
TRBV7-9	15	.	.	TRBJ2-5	CASSLLGSPQETQYF	TGTGCCAGCAGCCTTCTGGGCAGCCCGCAAGAGACCCAGTACTTC
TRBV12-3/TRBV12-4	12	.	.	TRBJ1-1	CASSLRSTEAFF	TGTGCCAGCAGTTTAAGGAGCACTGAAGCTTTCTTT